The 19 T cell receptor beta chains below come from one sample, sequenced in a study of blood T cell repertoires in COVID-19. Profiling relied on immunoSEQ multiplex PCR, and the TCRdb table lists in-frame clones only, not all of them. The profile covers about 370,000 clones, with roughly 90% appearing a single time and around 3% taken by the ten largest. The sequenced material came from peripheral blood. The receptors derive from a woman in her 30s with COVID-19, enrolled during active disease.

The CDR3 DNA reads as TGTGCCAGCAGGAGACAGGGCACCACTGAAGCTTTCTTT. Translation gives CASRRQGTTEAFF. The V and J genes are TRBV27 and TRBJ1-1; 7 bases align to TRBD1. CDR1 MNHEY and CDR2 SMNVEV come from the germline V gene (reference sequence). The CDR3 spans 13 residues. The junction had 5 bases not matched to a gene; V was cut back by 6 bases and J by 4 bases.

The chain uses TRBV28 and TRBJ2-5; 7 bases line up with TRBD1. Per the germline V gene, CDR1 is MDHEN and CDR2 is SYDVKM. With 10 bases clipped from V and 5 bases from J, the junction kept 10 bases outside the gene matches. This CDR3 has 13 amino acids. Here the CDR3 reads CATRQGGWETQYF. The CDR3, as DNA: TGTGCCACCCGACAGGGCGGGTGGGAGACCCAGTACTTC.

This clone was detected only once. The chain recombines TRBV2 with TRBJ2-7; 11 positions agree with TRBD2. Germline V gene lookup returns CDR1 SNHLY and CDR2 FYNNEI. The CDR3 covers 15 residues. Germline trimming cut 5 bases from V and 6 bases from J; bases unmatched to any gene: 9. Written as DNA, the CDR3 is TGTGCCAGCAGTCCCGGGACTAGCGGCCTAGGCGAGCAGTACTTC. This sequence encodes CASSPGTSGLGEQYF.

The chain links TRBV7-9 to TRBJ2-3; D is perhaps TRBD1 (5 bases). The CDR3 is 15 residues long. Germline V lookup: CDR1 SEHNR, CDR2 FQNEAQ (reference sequence). V lost 5 bases to trimming and J lost 2 bases, with 14 bases between them. For the CDR3, the DNA is TGTGCCAGCAGCGCCGAGGACACTTTCACAGATACGCAGTATTTT. This codes for CASSAEDTFTDTQYF.

The CDR3 loop reads CASSLGPDRELFF. For the CDR3, the DNA is TGTGCCAGCAGCTTAGGCCCGGACAGGGAGCTGTTTTTT. This chain links TRBV11-3 with TRBJ2-2; D is perhaps TRBD1 (5 bases). Trimming cost V 1 base and J 9 bases, with 9 bases left between them. Germline V gives CDR1 SGHNT, CDR2 YENEEA. This CDR3 is 13 amino acids long.

J is TRBJ1-4 and V is TRBV9; D is ambiguous. The CDR3 length is 14 residues. V lost 0 bases and J lost 5, with 8 bases in between. Germline CDR1 and CDR2: SGDLS and YYNGEE. This CDR3 reads CASSVAAENEKLFF. CDR3 nucleotide sequence: TGTGCCAGCAGCGTAGCAGCGGAGAATGAAAAACTGTTTTTT.

The CDR3 nucleotides are TGTGCCAGTAGGAACCGGGACTCTTCCTACGAGCAGTACTTC. This sequence encodes CASRNRDSSYEQYF. The genes are TRBV19 and TRBJ2-7; tentative D call: TRBD2 (6 bases). CDR3 size: 14 residues. The germline V and J ends were trimmed by 6 bases and 1 base, with 13 bases remaining between them. Germline assignment: CDR1 LNHDA and CDR2 SQIVND (reference sequence).

The genes are TRBV18 and TRBJ1-2; D remains ambiguous. From germline, CDR1 is KGHSH and CDR2 LQKENI. V was trimmed by 3 bases and J by 8 bases, leaving 13 bases between them. This CDR3 is built from 13 residues. The CDR3 is CASSPGGSLGYTF. CDR3 nucleotides: TGTGCCAGCTCACCGGGCGGGTCTTTGGGCTACACCTTC.

In its sample, this clone was seen once. The J gene is TRBJ2-2, the V gene TRBV5-1; 9 bases are shared with TRBD2. This CDR3 region has 16 residues. V trimming: 4 bases; J trimming: 1 base; junction bases outside the gene matches: 5. CDR1 SGHRS and CDR2 YFSETQ come from the germline V gene. The CDR3: CASSALAGRNTGELFF. CDR3 DNA: TGCGCCAGCAGCGCCCTAGCGGGGCGGAACACCGGGGAGCTGTTTTTT.

The chain is built from TRBV10-3 and TRBJ2-2; TRBD1 agrees at 7 bases. This CDR3 spans 16 amino acids. V shed 6 bases, J shed 4 bases, and the junction held 11 bases outside the gene matches. The germline V gene has CDR1 ENHRY and CDR2 SYGVKD. Here the CDR3 reads CAISQPTGLGTGELFF. In nucleotides, the CDR3 is TGTGCCATCAGCCAACCGACAGGGTTGGGCACCGGGGAGCTGTTTTTT.

Concerning this clone itself: The same CDR3 also results from other DNA sequences found in this sample. The CDR3 is CASSQDPRGHGYTF. Here the CDR3 DNA reads TGCGCCAGCAGCCAAGATCCCAGGGGCCATGGCTACACCTTC. The V call is TRBV4-1, the J call TRBJ1-2; possible D gene TRBD1, 6 bases. This CDR3 is 14 amino acids long. Trimming removed 0 bases from V and 6 bases from J, with 11 bases in between. CDR1 MGHRA and CDR2 YSYEKL come from the germline V gene.

The chain employs TRBV10-2 and TRBJ2-3; D might be TRBD2 (5 bases). The germline gives CDR1 WSHSY, CDR2 SAAADI. CDR3 size: 18 residues. The ends were cut back, 0 bases at V and 4 bases at J, with 20 bases in the middle. The CDR3, as DNA: TGCGCCAGCAGTGAGTCTGAGCGGACTTATTACGCCGCAGATACGCAGTATTTT. Translation: CASSESERTYYAADTQYF.

The chain has TRBV9 and TRBJ2-1; 10 bases are a match to TRBD2. Germline loops: CDR1 SGDLS, CDR2 YYNGEE. This CDR3 region has 15 residues. V shed 3 bases and J 5 bases; nucleotides not matched to a gene: 5. Here the CDR3 DNA reads TGTGCCAGCAGCGGACTAGCGGGTCCGGACAATGAGCAGTTCTTC. Protein product: CASSGLAGPDNEQFF.

The chain recombines TRBV19 with TRBJ1-2, with 8 nucleotides matching TRBD1. The CDR3 totals 13 residues. Germline assignment: CDR1 LNHDA and CDR2 SQIVND (reference sequence). V lost 6 bases and J lost 5; bases outside the gene matches: 5. As DNA, the CDR3 is TGTGCCAGTAGCCGGGACAGGCCGTATGGCTACACCTTC. Its translation is CASSRDRPYGYTF.

The rearrangement uses TRBV5-5 and TRBJ1-5; possibly TRBD1 for D (6 bases). The germline gives CDR1 SGHKS, CDR2 YYEKEE (reference sequence). The CDR3 has 15 residues. V lost 0 bases, J lost 2 bases, and 9 bases lay in between. The CDR3 here is CASSLARGGNQPQHF. The CDR3 region has the DNA TGTGCCAGCAGCTTGGCCAGGGGAGGCAATCAGCCCCAGCATTTT.

This chain uses TRBV5-1 with TRBJ1-4; 10 bases fit TRBD1. The CDR3 is 15 amino acids. V was clipped by 1 base and J by 7 bases; unmatched bases: 4. Germline V gene lookup returns CDR1 SGHRS and CDR2 YFSETQ. The CDR3 sequence: CASSLTGQGPEKLFF. For the CDR3, the DNA is TGCGCCAGCAGCTTGACGGGACAGGGGCCTGAAAAACTGTTTTTT.

V and J are TRBV6-2 or TRBV6-3 and TRBJ2-5, with 7 bases aligning to TRBD2. The CDR3 sequence is 15 residues long. J lost 3 bases, V lost 2 bases, and 6 bases had no gene match. Germline loops: CDR1 MNHEY, CDR2 SVGEGT. This chain's CDR3 is CASSYTGTTEETQYF. The CDR3 DNA reads as TGTGCCAGCAGTTACACCGGGACTACCGAAGAGACCCAGTACTTC.

J is TRBJ2-7 and V is TRBV7-2; 7 positions agree with TRBD1. V lost 5 bases and J lost 3; bases outside the gene matches: 7. Germline V gene lookup returns CDR1 SGHTA and CDR2 FQGNSA. The CDR3 runs 14 residues. The CDR3 DNA reads TGTGCCAGCAGCGACCGGGACAGATACTACGAGCAGTACTTC. It is translated as CASSDRDRYYEQYF.

This rearrangement joins TRBV4-1 to TRBJ2-5, with 12 bases lining up with TRBD2. V was pared by 4 bases and J by 4 bases, with 13 bases of the junction left unmatched. Germline V lookup: CDR1 MGHRA, CDR2 YSYEKL. The CDR3 has 18 residues. The CDR3 bases are TGCGCCAGCAGCCCCCGTCTAGCGGGGGGGCCGACGTCAGAGACCCAGTACTTC. This translates into CASSPRLAGGPTSETQYF.